This T cell receptor (beta chain) was retrieved from a study of cytomegalovirus exposure and HLA in healthy donors. Study in general: A later analysis reported the same platform for the 120 validation repertoires and the 500 to 700 first-cohort repertoires. General study findings and limits: Reports credit the classifier with highly specific, highly sensitive diagnosis of cytomegalovirus status. Researchers catalogued about 150 TCR beta chains as cytomegalovirus-associated.

Concerning this clone: The target antigen is unknown.

Germline V gene lookup returns CDR1 SGHTA and CDR2 FQGTGA. This CDR3 region has 17 residues. V gave up 1 base and J gave up 0 bases; unmatched junction bases: 5. Here immunoSEQ multiplex PCR was the method, and the copy in TCRdb shows in-frame clones only, minus some. The top ten hold approximately 7.5% of the sample, which has under 150,000 clones, 70% to 90% seen once. The sample comprised PBMCs. The sequence was collected from a woman between 18 and 29 years old in good health and CMV-seropositive. J is TRBJ2-1 and V is TRBV7-3; 8 nucleotides agree with TRBD2. The CDR3 here is CASSLRGSGDSYNEQFF. The CDR3, as DNA: TGTGCCAGCAGCTTAAGGGGTAGCGGGGACTCCTACAATGAGCAGTTCTTC.